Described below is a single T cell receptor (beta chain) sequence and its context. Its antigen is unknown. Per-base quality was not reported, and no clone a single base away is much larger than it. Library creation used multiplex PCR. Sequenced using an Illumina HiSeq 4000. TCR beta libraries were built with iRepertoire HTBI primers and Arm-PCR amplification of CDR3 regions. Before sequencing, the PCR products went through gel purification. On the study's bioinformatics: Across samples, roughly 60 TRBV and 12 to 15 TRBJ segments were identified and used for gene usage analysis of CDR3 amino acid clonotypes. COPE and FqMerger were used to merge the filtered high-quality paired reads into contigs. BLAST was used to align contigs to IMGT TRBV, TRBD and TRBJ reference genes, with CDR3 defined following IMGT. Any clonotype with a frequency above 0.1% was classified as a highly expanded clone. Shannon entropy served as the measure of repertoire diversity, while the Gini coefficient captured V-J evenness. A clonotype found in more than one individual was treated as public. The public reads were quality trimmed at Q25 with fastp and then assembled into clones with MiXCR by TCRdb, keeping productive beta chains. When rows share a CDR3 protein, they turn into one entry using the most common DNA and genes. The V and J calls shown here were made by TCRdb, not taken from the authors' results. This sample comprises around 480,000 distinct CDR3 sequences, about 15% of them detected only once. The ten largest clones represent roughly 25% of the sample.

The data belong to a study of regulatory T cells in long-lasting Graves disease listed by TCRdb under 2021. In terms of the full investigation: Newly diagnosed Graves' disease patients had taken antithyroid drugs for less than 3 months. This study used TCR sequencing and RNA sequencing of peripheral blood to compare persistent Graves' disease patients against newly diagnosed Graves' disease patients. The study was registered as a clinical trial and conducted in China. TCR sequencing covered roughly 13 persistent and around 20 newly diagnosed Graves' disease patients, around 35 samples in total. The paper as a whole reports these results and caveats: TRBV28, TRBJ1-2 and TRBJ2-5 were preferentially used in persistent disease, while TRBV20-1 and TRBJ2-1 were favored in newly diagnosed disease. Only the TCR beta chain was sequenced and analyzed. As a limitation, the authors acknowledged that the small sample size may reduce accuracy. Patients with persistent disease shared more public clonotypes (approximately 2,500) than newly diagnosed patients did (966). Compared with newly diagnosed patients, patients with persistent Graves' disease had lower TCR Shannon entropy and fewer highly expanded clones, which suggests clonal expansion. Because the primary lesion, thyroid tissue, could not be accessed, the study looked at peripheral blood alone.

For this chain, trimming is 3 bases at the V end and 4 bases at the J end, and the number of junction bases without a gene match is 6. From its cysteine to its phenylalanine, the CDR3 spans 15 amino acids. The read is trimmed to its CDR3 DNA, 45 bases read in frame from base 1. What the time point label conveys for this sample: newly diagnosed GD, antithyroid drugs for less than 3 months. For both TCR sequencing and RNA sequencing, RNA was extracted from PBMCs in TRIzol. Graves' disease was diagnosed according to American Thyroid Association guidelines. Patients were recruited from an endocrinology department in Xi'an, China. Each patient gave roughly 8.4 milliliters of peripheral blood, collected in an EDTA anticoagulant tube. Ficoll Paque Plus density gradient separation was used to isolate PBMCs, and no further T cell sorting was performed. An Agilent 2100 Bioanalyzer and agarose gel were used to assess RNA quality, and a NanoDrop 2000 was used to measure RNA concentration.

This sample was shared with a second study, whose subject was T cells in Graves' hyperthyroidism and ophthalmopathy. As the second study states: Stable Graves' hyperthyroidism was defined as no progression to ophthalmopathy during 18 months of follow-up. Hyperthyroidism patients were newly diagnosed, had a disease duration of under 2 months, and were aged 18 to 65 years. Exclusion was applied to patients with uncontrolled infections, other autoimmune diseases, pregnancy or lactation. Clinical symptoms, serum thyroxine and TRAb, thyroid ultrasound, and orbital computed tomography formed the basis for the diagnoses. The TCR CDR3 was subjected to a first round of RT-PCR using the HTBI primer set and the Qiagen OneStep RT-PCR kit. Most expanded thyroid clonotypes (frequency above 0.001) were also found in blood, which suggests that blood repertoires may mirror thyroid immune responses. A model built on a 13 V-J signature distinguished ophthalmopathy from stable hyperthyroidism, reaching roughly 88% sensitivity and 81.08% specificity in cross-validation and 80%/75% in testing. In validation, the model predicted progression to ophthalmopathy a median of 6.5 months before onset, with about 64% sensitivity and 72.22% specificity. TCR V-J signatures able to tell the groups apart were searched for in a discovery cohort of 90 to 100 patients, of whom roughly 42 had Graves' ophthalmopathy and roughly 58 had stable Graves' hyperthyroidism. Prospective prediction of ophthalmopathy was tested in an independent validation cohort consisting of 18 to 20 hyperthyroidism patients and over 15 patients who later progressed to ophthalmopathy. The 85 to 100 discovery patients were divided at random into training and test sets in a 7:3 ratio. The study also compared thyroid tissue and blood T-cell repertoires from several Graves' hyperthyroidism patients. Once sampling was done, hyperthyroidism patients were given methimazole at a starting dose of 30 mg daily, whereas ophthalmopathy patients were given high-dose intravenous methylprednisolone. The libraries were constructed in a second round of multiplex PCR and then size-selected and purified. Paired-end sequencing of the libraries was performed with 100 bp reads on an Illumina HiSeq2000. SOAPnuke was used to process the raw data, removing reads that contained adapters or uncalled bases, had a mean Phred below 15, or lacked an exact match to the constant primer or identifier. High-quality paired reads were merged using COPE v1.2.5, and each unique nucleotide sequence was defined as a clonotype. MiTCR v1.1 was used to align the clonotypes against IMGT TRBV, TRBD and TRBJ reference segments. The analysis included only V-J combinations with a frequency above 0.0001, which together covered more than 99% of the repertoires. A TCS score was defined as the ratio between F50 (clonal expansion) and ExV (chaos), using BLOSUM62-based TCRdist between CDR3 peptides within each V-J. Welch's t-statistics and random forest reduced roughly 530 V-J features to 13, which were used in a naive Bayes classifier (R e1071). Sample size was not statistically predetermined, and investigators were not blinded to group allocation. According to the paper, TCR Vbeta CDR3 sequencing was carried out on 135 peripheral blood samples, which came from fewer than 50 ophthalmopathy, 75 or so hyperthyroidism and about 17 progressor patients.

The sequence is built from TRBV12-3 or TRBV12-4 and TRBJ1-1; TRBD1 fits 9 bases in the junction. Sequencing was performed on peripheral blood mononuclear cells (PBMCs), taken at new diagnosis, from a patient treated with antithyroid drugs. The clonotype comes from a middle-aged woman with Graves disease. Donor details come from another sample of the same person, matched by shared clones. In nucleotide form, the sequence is TGTGCCAGCAGTTTCGGACAGGGGCCTGTCACTGAAGCTTTCTTT. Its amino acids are CASSFGQGPVTEAFF.